This T cell receptor (beta chain) emerged from a study of blood T cell repertoires in COVID-19 (dated by TCRdb to 2018 to 2020). Notes on the research overall: Samples covering the acute and convalescent phases of COVID-19 were provided by collaborators in the United States, Italy and Spain. The material from the prospective study consisted of cDNA or gDNA derived from T cells, B-cell-depleted T cells, or PBMCs. Deeply sampled blood TCRbeta repertoires from subjects exposed to, actively infected with, or recovered from COVID-19 were included in the dataset. The repertoires were released in a freely available public database meant as a resource for research on the immune response to SARS-CoV-2. Samples came from the ongoing ImmuneRACE study (first 160 participants) plus 1,254 subjects from 6 global collaborators. Nearly every sample came with metadata listing a de-identified subject ID, COVID-19 status, age in years and sex. Where available, HLA class I and class II types were obtained from metadata supplied by the sample provider rather than from assay-based typing. General conclusions and limits of the study: The quantity of clinical and demographic metadata differed by source and by participant and was supplied without curation.

Turning to this clone: Its binding antigen is unknown. Base qualities are not at hand, and no much larger clone is one base apart.

Samples from volunteer blood donors who had recovered from COVID-19 were contributed by a second Seattle source. The collaborating institutions used their own protocols to collect whole blood in K2EDTA tubes. For TCRbeta analysis, collaborator samples were shipped as frozen whole blood, as isolated PBMCs, or as DNA extracted from either sample type. TCRbeta CDR3 regions were amplified from genomic DNA by means of the immunoSEQ Assay, a bias-controlled multiplex PCR. Concerning the study's data processing: The number of nucleated cells in each sample was estimated from the amplification of reference gene primers within the assay. To quantify the absolute abundance of each unique TCRbeta CDR3 rearrangement, sequence reads were collapsed and filtered. For each sample, productive Simpson clonality was calculated by taking the square root of Simpson's diversity index across productive rearrangements. This immuneACCESS table, as held by TCRdb, lists in-frame sequences with V and J called but not all clones. Of the missing ones, under half trace to an unresolved V gene in checked studies; the others have no known cause. V and J calls and clone size are copied from that table; D and trimming were computed from the DNA. The sample data list about 120,000 clones, and roughly nine tenths of these were observed just once. Jointly, the top ten make up approximately 7.2% of the sample.

V trim: 4 bases; J trim: 1 base; unmatched bases: 0. Reading from cysteine to phenylalanine, the CDR3 counts 13 amino acids. Of all the DNA, just the CDR3 is kept, 39 bases in frame from base 1. From the germline V gene, CDR1 is ENHRY and CDR2 is SYGVKD. The sequence derives from a man in his 70s who had recovered from COVID-19. The specimen was peripheral blood. Here the chain combines TRBV10-3 and TRBJ2-5; TRBD1 fits 7 bases in the junction. The CDR3 region reads CAISGQGQETQYF. Read as DNA, the sequence is TGTGCCATCAGTGGACAGGGCCAAGAGACCCAGTACTTC.